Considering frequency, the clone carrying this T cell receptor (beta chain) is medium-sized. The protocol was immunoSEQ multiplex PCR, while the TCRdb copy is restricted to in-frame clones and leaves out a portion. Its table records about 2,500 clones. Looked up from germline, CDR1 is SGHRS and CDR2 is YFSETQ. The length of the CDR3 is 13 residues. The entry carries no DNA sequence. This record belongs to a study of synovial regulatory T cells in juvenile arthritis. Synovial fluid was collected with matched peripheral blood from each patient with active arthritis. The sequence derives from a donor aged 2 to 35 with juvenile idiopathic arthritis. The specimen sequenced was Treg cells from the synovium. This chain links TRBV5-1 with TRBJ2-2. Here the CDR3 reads CASSPVGVGELFF.